This TCR beta chain was found in a study of CD8+ T cells in alopecia areata. The overall study: The authors grafted skin from approximately 6-13-month-old C3H/HeJ donors with spontaneous alopecia onto roughly 6-11-week-old female C3H/HeJ mice. General study points: Sequence data from scalp samples additionally include resident alphabeta T cells of normal skin. In patients, TCRs were shared less clearly than in mice, and HLA may possibly be involved. For lesional scalp, especially alopecia totalis/universalis, clonality was higher than in normal scalp.

Reverse transcription of extracted RNA yielded cDNA, which provided the sequencing template. Profiling relied on immunoSEQ multiplex PCR, and the TCRdb table lists in-frame clones only, not all of them. Singletons are absent from the sample, which has 200,000 to 300,000 clones. From germline, CDR1 is NSQYPW and CDR2 LRSPGD (reference sequence). J was trimmed by 3 bases and V by 4 bases; bases with no gene match: 5. The CDR3 spans 16 residues. In its sample, this clone was seen a few times. What it binds is not known. Gene names and germline match the mouse. The read terminates 4 residues ahead of where the CDR3 ends, so the germline J gene completes it. Cells pooled from cutaneous lymph nodes were sorted on CD4, CD8alpha, NKG2D, NKG2ACE and other markers.

The specimen sequenced was CD4+ T cells sorted from a lymph node. The chain combines TRBV1 with TRBJ2-3; 12 bases agree with TRBD2. The clonotype originates from a C3H/HeJ mouse with alopecia areata. The strain's MHC type: H2-k. The CDR3 sequence: CTCSGLGGLGAETLYF. The covered CDR3 bases are TGCACCTGCAGTGGACTGGGGGGGCTTGGAGCAGAA. The entire variable domain, with the rest obtained from reference TRBV1 and TRBJ2-3, is as follows: VTLLEQNPRWRLVPRGQAVNLRCILKNSQYPWMSWYQQDLQKQLQWLFTLRSPGDKEVKSLPGADYLATRVTDTELRLQVANMSQGRTLYCTCSGLGGLGAETLYFGSGTRLTVL.